This TCR beta chain emerged from a study of control samples from healthy donors and cancer patients. The germline CDR1 and CDR2 sequences are MNHEY and SVGAGI. The CDR3 covers 13 residues. The V end lost 6 bases, the J end lost 6 bases, and 15 bases lay between the germline ends. TCRdb's table, derived via immunoSEQ multiplex PCR, lists solely in-frame clones and lacks some. The sample includes 100,000 to 150,000 clones, about nine tenths of them seen just once. The sample comprised blood. This sequence was found in a man aged 18 to 29 in good health. The rearrangement links TRBV6-5 to TRBJ2-7; D gene uncertain. CDR3: CASRPTDSREQYF. CDR3 DNA sequence: TGTGCCAGCAGACCAACGGATTCGCGCGAGCAGTACTTC.